This TCR beta chain was identified during a study of low-dose radiotherapy and immunotherapy resistance in tumors. This sample's time point: after trial treatment. Treatment given: LDRT plus nivolumab, ipilimumab, low-dose cyclophosphamide and aspirin (RACIN trial). V lost 1 base and J lost 2, with 9 bases in between. From germline, CDR1 is SEHNR and CDR2 FQNEAQ (reference sequence). The CDR3 length is 14 residues. TRAV- and TRBV-specific primers were used for first-strand cDNA, which covered alpha and beta chains. Over 20 PCR cycles, TCRs were amplified from a constant-region primer and V-primer adapter. MiXCR was run by TCRdb on the reads, yielding one entry per CDR3 protein. The repertoire holds 30,000 or so distinct CDR3 sequences, approximately 49% seen once, with approximately 5.4% in the top ten.

V gene TRBV7-9 combines with J gene TRBJ2-7; the D is unclear. This TCR came from a male donor with gallbladder cancer. Sequenced material: PBMCs, taken after low-dose radiotherapy plus immunotherapy. CDR3 coding DNA: TGTGCCAGCAGCTTAGGGCAGAATGCCTACGAGCAGTACTTC. This codes for CASSLGQNAYEQYF. Complete variable domain (other parts from reference TRBV7-9 and TRBJ2-7): DTGVSQNPRHKITKRGQNVTFRCDPISEHNRLYWYRQTLGQGPEFLTYFQNEAQLEKSRLLSDRFSAERPKGSFSTLEIQRTEQGDSAMYLCASSLGQNAYEQYFGPGTRLTVT.